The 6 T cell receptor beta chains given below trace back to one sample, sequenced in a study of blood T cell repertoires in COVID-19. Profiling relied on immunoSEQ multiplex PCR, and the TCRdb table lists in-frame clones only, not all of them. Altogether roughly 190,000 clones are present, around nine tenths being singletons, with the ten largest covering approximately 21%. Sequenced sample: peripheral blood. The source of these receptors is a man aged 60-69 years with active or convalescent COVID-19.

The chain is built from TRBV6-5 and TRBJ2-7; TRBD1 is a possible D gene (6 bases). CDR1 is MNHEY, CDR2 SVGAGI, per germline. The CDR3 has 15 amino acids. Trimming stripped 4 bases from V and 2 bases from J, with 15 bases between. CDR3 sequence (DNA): TGTGCCAGCAGTTTGACAGGCACTCCCCCCTACGAGCAGTACTTC. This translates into CASSLTGTPPYEQYF.

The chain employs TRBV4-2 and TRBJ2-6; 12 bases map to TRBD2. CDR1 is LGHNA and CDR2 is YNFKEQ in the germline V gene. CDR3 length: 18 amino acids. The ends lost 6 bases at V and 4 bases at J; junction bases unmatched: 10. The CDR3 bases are TGTGCCAGCAGTCAGTCTAGCGGGGGGGCCGGAGGGGCCAACGTCCTGACTTTC. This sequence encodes CASSQSSGGAGGANVLTF.

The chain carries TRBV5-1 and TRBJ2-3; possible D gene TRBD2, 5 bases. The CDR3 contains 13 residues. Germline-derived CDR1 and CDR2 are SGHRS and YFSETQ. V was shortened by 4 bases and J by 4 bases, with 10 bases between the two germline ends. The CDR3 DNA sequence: TGCGCCAGCAGCACGGGGTTCCCAGATACGCAGTATTTT. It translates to CASSTGFPDTQYF.

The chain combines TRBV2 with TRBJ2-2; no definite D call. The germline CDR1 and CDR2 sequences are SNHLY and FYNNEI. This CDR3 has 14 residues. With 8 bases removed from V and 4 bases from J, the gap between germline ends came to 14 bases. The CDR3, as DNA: TGTGCCAGCCTTTCACGGGTGGCCACCGGGGAGCTGTTTTTT. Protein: CASLSRVATGELFF.

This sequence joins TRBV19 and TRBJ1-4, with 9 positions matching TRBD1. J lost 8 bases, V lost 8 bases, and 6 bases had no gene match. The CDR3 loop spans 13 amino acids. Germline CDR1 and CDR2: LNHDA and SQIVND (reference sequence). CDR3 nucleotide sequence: TGTGCCAGTCAGGGACAGGGTGGAGAAAAACTGTTTTTT. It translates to CASQGQGGEKLFF.

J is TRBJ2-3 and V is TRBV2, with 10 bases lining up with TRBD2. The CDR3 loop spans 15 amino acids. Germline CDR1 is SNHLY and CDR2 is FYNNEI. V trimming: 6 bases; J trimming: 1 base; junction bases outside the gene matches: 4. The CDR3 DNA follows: TGTGCCAGCAGCTTCAGCGGGGGGGGCACAGATACGCAGTATTTT. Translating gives CASSFSGGGTDTQYF. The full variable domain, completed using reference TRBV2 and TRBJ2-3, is EPEVTQTPSHQVTQMGQEVILRCVPISNHLYFYWYRQILGQKVEFLVSFYNNEISEKSEIFDDQFSVERPDGSNFTLKIRSTKLEDSAMYFCASSFSGGGTDTQYFGPGTRLTVL.